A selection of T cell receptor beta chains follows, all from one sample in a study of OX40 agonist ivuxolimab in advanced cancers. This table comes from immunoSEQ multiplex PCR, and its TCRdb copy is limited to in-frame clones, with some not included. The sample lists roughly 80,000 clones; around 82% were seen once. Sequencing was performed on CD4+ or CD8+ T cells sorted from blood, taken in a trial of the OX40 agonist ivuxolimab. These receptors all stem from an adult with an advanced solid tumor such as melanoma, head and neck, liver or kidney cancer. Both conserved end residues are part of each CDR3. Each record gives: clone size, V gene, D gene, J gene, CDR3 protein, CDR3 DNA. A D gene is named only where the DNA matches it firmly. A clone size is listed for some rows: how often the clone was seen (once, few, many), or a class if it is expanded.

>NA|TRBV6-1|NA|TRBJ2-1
CASSGHNEQFF
TGTGCCAGCAGTGGGCACAATGAGCAGTTCTTC
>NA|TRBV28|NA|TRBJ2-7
CASSGVGISRLEQYF
TGTGCCAGCAGTGGGGTGGGGATCTCAAGGCTAGAGCAGTACTTC
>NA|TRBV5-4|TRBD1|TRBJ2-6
CASSGQGAGANVLTF
TGTGCCAGCAGCGGACAGGGGGCTGGGGCCAACGTCCTGACTTTC
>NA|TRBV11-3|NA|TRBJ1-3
CASSLVGRGRGNTIYF
TGTGCCAGCAGCTTAGTAGGCCGAGGGCGGGGAAACACCATATATTTT
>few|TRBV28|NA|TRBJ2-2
CASTPHRTNRELFF
TGTGCCAGCACCCCCCACAGGACCAACCGGGAGCTGTTTTTT
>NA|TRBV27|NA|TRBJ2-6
CASSLGRSGANVLTF
TGTGCCAGCAGTTTAGGTCGCTCTGGGGCCAACGTCCTGACTTTC
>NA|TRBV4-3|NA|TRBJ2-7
CASSPFFGNYEQYF
TGCGCCAGCAGCCCCTTTTTTGGTAACTACGAGCAGTACTTC
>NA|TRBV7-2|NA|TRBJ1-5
CASSLERYQPQHF
TGTGCCAGCAGCTTAGAACGTTATCAGCCCCAGCATTTT
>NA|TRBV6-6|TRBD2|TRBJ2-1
CASSYSGLAGSNEQFF
TGTGCCAGCAGTTACTCGGGACTAGCGGGCTCCAATGAGCAGTTCTTC
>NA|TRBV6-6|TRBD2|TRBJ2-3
CAGAGGYQDTQYF
TGTGCCGGCGCGGGGGGGTACCAAGATACGCAGTATTTT
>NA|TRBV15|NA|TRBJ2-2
CATSGAWGQEGTGELFF
TGTGCCACCAGCGGCGCGTGGGGGCAGGAGGGTACCGGGGAGCTGTTTTTT
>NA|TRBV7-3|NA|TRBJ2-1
CASSLTLSHSPFF
TGTGCCAGCAGCTTAACGTTATCCCACAGCCCGTTCTTC
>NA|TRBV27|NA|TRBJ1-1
CASRGEGGNTEAFF
TGTGCCAGCCGAGGTGAGGGGGGGAACACTGAAGCTTTCTTT
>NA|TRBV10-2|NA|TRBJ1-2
CASSESNRRGYTF
TGCGCCAGCAGTGAGTCGAACCGTCGTGGCTACACCTTC
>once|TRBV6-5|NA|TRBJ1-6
CASSFRDSNSPLHF
TGTGCCAGCAGTTTCCGGGACTCGAATTCACCCCTCCACTTT
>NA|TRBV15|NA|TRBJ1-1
CATSRAGIGSEAFF
TGTGCCACCAGCCGAGCAGGGATTGGGTCTGAAGCTTTCTTT
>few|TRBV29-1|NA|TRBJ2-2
CSVDGGAYTGELFF
TGCAGCGTTGATGGAGGGGCGTACACCGGGGAGCTGTTTTTT
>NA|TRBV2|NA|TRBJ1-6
CASKVGTNNSPLHF
TGTGCCAGCAAGGTCGGGACGAATAATTCACCCCTCCACTTT
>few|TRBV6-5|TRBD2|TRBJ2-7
CASGQGGYEQYF
TGTGCCAGCGGGCAGGGAGGGTACGAGCAGTACTTC
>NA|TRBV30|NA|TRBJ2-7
CAWNTLGSFEQYF
TGTGCCTGGAACACTTTAGGATCTTTCGAGCAGTACTTC
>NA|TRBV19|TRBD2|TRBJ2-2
CASIPRTSGNTGELFF
TGTGCCAGTATCCCAAGGACTAGCGGTAACACCGGGGAGCTGTTTTTT
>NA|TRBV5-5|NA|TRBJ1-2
CASSLAEGTNYGYTF
TGTGCCAGCAGCTTGGCTGAGGGGACTAACTATGGCTACACCTTC
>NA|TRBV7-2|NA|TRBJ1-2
CASSFGNYGYTF
TGTGCCAGCAGCTTTGGCAACTATGGCTACACCTTC
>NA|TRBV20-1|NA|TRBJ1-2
CSANGNGYTF
TGCAGTGCTAATGGGAATGGCTACACCTTC
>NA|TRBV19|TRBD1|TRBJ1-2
CASSIRPQGDYGYTF
TGTGCCAGTAGTATACGCCCCCAGGGGGACTATGGCTACACCTTC
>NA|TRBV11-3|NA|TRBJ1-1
CASSSGRQEAFF
TGTGCCAGCAGCTCGGGACGACAAGAAGCTTTCTTT
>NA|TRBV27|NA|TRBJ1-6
CASSPLGETPLHF
TGTGCCAGCAGTCCCCTCGGGGAAACACCCCTCCACTTT
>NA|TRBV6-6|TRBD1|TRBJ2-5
CASSYRVQGRETQYF
TGTGCCAGCAGTTATCGGGTACAGGGGAGAGAGACCCAGTACTTC
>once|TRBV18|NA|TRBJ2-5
CASSPPAETQYF
TGTGCCAGCTCACCACCTGCGGAGACCCAGTACTTC
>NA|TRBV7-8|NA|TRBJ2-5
CASSLSVDAGGDAQYF
TGTGCCAGCAGCTTAAGTGTGGACGCCGGAGGGGATGCCCAGTACTTC
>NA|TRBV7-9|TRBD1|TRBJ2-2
CASSPTGAGTGELFF
TGTGCCAGCAGCCCAACAGGGGCTGGCACCGGGGAGCTGTTTTTT
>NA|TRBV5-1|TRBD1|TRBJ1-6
CASSPGQLESPLHF
TGCGCCAGCAGCCCGGGACAGCTTGAATCACCCCTCCACTTT
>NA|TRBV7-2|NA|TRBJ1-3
CASSISGTQNTIYF
TGTGCCAGCAGCATCTCCGGGACGCAGAACACCATATATTTT
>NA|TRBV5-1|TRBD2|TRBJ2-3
CASSLGLAGVPTDTQYF
TGCGCCAGCAGCTTGGGACTAGCGGGAGTCCCCACAGATACGCAGTATTTT
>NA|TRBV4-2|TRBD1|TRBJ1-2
CASSPDRGYGYTF
TGTGCCAGCAGCCCAGACAGGGGCTATGGCTACACCTTC
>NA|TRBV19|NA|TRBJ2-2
CASSITENTGELFF
TGTGCCAGTAGTATTACAGAGAACACCGGGGAGCTGTTTTTT
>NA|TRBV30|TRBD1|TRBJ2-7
CAWRRQGGQQYF
TGTGCCTGGAGGCGACAGGGTGGTCAGCAGTACTTC
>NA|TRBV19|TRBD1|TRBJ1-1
CASRDRAALDVTEAFF
TGTGCCAGTAGGGACAGGGCTGCCCTTGATGTCACTGAAGCTTTCTTT
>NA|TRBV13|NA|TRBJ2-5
CASSLGPGGQETQYF
TGTGCCAGCAGCTTAGGCCCGGGCGGGCAAGAGACCCAGTACTTC
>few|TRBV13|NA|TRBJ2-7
CASSLGASSYEQYF
TGTGCCAGCAGCTTAGGGGCTAGCTCCTACGAGCAGTACTTC
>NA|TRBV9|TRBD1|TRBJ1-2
CASRSGTGGRGYTF
TGTGCCAGCAGATCCGGGACAGGGGGGCGAGGCTACACCTTC
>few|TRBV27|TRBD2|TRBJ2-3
CASSSSTSGSDTQYF
TGTGCCAGCAGTTCCTCGACTAGCGGGAGTGATACGCAGTATTTT
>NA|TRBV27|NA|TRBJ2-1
CASSSSSSYLEQFF
TGTGCCAGCAGTTCCTCCTCGTCATATCTTGAGCAGTTCTTC
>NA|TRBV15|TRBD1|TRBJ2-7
CATSGQGNTYEQYF
TGTGCCACCAGCGGACAGGGCAACACCTACGAGCAGTACTTC
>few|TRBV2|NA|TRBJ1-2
CASSDNGYGYTF
TGTGCCAGCAGTGACAACGGTTATGGCTACACCTTC